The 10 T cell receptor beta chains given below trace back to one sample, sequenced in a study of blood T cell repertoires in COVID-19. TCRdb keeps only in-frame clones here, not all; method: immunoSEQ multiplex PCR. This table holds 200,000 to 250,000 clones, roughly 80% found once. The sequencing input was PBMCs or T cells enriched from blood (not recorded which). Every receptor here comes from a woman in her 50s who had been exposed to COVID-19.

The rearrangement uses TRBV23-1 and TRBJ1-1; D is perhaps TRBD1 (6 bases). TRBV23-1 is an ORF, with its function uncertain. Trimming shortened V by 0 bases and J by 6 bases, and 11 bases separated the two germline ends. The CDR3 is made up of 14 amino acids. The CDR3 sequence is CASSQSPGVPEAFF. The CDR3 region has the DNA TGCGCCAGCAGTCAATCCCCAGGGGTACCTGAAGCTTTCTTT.

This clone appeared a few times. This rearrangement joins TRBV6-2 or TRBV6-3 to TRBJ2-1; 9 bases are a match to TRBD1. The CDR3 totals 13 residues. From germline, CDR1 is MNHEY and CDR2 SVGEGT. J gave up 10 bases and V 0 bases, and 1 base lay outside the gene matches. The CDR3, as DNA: TGTGCCAGCAGTTACTCGGGACAGGGAGAGCAGTTCTTC. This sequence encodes CASSYSGQGEQFF.

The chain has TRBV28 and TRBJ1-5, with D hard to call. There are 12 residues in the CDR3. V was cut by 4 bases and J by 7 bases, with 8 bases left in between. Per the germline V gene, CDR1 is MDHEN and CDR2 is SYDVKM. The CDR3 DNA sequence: TGTGCCAGCAGTTGGGCCGCCCAGCCCCAGCATTTT. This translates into CASSWAAQPQHF.

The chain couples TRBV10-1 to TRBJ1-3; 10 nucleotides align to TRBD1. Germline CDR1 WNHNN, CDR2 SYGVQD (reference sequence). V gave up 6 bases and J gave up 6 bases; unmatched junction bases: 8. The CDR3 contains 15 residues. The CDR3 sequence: CASSPGQGFANTIYF. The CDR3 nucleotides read TGCGCCAGCAGCCCGGGACAGGGGTTTGCAAACACCATATATTTT.

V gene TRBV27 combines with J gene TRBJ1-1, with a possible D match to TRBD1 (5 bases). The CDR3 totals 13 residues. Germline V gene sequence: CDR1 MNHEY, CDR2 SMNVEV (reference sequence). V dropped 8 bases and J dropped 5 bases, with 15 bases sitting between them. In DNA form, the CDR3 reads TGTGCCAGCCGACCGGGGGGAAGGACTGAAGCTTTCTTT. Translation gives CASRPGGRTEAFF.

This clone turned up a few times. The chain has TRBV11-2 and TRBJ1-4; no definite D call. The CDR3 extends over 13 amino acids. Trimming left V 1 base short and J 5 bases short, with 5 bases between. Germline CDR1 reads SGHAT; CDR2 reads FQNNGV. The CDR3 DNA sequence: TGTGCCAGCAGCTTAGTCAGGAATGAAAAACTGTTTTTT. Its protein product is CASSLVRNEKLFF.

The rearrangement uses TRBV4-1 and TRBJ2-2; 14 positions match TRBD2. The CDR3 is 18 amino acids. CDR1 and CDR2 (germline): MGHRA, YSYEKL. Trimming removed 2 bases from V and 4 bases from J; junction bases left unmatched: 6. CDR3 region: CASSQTRLAGGRTGELFF. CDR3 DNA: TGCGCCAGCAGCCAAACCAGACTAGCGGGGGGGCGCACCGGGGAGCTGTTTTTT.

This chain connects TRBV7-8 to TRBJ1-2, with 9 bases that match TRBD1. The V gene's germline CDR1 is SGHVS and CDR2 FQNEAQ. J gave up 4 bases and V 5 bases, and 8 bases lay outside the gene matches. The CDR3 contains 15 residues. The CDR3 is CASSPEGQGVYGYTF. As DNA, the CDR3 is TGTGCCAGCAGCCCGGAGGGACAGGGAGTCTATGGCTACACCTTC.

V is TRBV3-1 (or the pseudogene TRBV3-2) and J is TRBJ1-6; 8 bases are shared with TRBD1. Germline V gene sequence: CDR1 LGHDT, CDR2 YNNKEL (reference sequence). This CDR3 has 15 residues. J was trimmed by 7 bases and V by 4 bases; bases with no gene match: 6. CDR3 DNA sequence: TGTGCCAGCAGCCTGACAGGGGCCGTGAATTCACCCCTCCACTTT. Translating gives CASSLTGAVNSPLHF.

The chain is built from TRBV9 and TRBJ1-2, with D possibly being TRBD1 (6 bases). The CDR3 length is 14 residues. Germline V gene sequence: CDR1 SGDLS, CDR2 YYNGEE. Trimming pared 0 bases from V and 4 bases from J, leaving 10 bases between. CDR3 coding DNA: TGTGCCAGCAGCGTAGAGGGGGTGGGCTATGGCTACACCTTC. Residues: CASSVEGVGYGYTF.